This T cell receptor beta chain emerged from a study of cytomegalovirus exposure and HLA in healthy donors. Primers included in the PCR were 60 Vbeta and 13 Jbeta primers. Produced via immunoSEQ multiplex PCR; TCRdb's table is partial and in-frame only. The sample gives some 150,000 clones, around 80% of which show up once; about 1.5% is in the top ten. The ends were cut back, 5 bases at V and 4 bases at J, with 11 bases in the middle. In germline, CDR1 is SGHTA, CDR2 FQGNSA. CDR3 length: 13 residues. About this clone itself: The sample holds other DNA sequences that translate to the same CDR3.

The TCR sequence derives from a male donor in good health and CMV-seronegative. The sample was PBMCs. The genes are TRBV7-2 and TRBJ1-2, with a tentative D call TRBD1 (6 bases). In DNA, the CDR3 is TGTGCCAGCAGCCCGGGACAAGTCTATGGCTACACCTTC. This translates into CASSPGQVYGYTF. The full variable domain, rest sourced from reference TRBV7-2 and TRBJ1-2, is GAGVSQSPSNKVTEKGKDVELRCDPISGHTALYWYRQSLGQGLEFLIYFQGNSAPDKSGLPSDRFSAERTGGSVSTLTIQRTQQEDSAVYLCASSPGQVYGYTFGSGTRLTVV.